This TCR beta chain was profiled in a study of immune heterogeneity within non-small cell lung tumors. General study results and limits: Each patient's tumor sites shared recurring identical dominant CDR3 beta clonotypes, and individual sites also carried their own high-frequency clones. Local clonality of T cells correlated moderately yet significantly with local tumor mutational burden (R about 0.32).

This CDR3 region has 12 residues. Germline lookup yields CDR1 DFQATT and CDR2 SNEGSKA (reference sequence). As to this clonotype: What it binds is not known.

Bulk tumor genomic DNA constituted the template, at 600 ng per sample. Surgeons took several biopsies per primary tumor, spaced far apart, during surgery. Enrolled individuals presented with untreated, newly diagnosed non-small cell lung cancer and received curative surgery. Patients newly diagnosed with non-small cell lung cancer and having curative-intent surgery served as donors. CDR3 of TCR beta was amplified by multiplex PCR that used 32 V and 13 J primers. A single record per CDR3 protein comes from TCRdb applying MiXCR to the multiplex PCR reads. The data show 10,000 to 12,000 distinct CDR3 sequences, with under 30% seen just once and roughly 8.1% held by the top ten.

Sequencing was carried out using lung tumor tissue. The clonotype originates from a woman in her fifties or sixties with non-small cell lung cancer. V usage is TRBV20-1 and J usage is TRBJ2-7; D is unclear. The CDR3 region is CSPNLGVDEQYF. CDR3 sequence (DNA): TGCAGCCCCAATCTGGGTGTGGACGAGCAGTACTTC.